Below, 7 T cell receptor beta chains from the same sample are listed, as sequenced in a study of shared clonotypes between healthy human individuals. Only in-frame clones appear in the TCRdb table, and some are missing; sequencing was by immunoSEQ multiplex PCR. The table records a few million clones, over 90% of them present only once. The specimen was naive CD4+ T cells from PBMCs. Subset in this sample: CD45RA+ positively selected. These receptors all stem from a man between 18 and 29 years old in good health. Some clones in this sample may be carry-over from other donors' samples.

The rearrangement links TRBV6-6 to TRBJ1-2; TRBD1 agrees at 11 bases. CDR1 is MNHNY, CDR2 SVGAGI, per germline (reference sequence). V shed 7 bases, J shed 3 bases, and the junction held 7 bases outside the gene matches. The CDR3 loop spans 15 amino acids. The DNA of the CDR3 is TGTGCCAGCAAACCGGACAGGGGGCCCGACTATGGCTACACCTTC. It is translated as CASKPDRGPDYGYTF.

The V gene is TRBV15, the J gene TRBJ1-2; a possible D gene is TRBD1 (5 bases). The CDR3 totals 15 residues. The V gene's germline CDR1 is LNHNV and CDR2 YYDKDF (reference sequence). With 0 bases removed from V and 2 bases from J, the gap between germline ends came to 10 bases. CDR3 sequence reads: CATSRDWGDNYGYTF. CDR3 nucleotides: TGTGCCACCAGCAGAGACTGGGGGGACAACTATGGCTACACCTTC.

The chain joins TRBV30 to TRBJ2-1; TRBD2 might be the D (6 bases). Trimming took off 2 bases at V and 6 bases at J, with 14 bases between the two ends. CDR1 is GTSNPN and CDR2 is SVGIG in the germline V gene (reference sequence). This CDR3 is built from 14 residues. CDR3 DNA: TGTGCCTGGAGTATCGGCAGCGGGCCCAATGAGCAGTTCTTC. Its protein is CAWSIGSGPNEQFF.

The chain joins TRBV5-1 to TRBJ2-1; 8 bases are a match to TRBD2. The CDR3 covers 14 residues. CDR1 is SGHRS and CDR2 is YFSETQ in the germline V gene. The junction had 6 bases not matched to a gene; V was cut back by 2 bases and J by 8 bases. In DNA form, the CDR3 reads TGCGCCAGCAGCTTAGCGGGAGCTGGGGATGAGCAGTTCTTC. Its translation is CASSLAGAGDEQFF.

This chain joins TRBV10-1 and TRBJ2-5; D might be TRBD2 (5 bases). The CDR3 runs 15 residues. Germline V gives CDR1 WNHNN, CDR2 SYGVQD (reference sequence). V gave up 3 bases and J gave up 1 base, with 12 bases separating them. The CDR3 is CASSDPADPQETQYF. CDR3 DNA sequence: TGCGCCAGCAGTGATCCAGCGGACCCCCAAGAGACCCAGTACTTC.

This sequence joins TRBV18 and TRBJ1-5; no reliable D call. This CDR3 has 15 amino acids. Looked up from germline, CDR1 is KGHSH and CDR2 is LQKENI. V lost 2 bases and J 0 bases, leaving 8 bases between the germline ends. CDR3 region: CASSPVTNSNQPQHF. The DNA of the CDR3 is TGTGCCAGCTCACCAGTAACTAATAGCAATCAGCCCCAGCATTTT.

This chain uses TRBV5-1 with TRBJ2-7; TRBD1 agrees at 8 bases. CDR1 and CDR2 from the germline V gene are SGHRS and YFSETQ. V shed 3 bases, J shed 6 bases, and the junction held 8 bases outside the gene matches. This CDR3 has 14 residues. The CDR3 sequence: CASSSRTGGSEQYF. The CDR3 region has the DNA TGCGCCAGCAGCTCACGTACAGGGGGTAGCGAGCAGTACTTC.